This TCR beta chain was identified during a study of T cells after yellow fever vaccination. The overall study: The fractions with low cell numbers were processed using SMART-Seq v4 Ultra Low Input. Regarding the study as a whole: Reappearance after the booster was seen for most primary-vaccination clones, at 95% to 97% CD4 and roughly 90% CD8. The appearance of a small share of clonotypes in both CD4 and CD8 compartments was observed.

TCRdb used MiXCR to reprocess the 5' RACE reads, holding one entry per CDR3 protein. The sample has hundreds of thousands of distinct CDR3 sequences, 15% to 20% seen once. The CDR3 contains 16 residues. V shed 0 bases and J 4 bases; nucleotides not matched to a gene: 6. Per germline, CDR1 LNHNV and CDR2 YYDKDF (reference sequence). Note on this clonotype: The antigen is unknown.

The specimen comprised PBMCs, sampled 15 days after the yellow fever booster vaccination. The rearrangement uses TRBV15 and TRBJ2-7, with 10 bases fitting TRBD1. This sequence originates from a man aged 30-40 years who received the YFV17D yellow fever vaccine. The CDR3 reads CATSREAGTGEYEQYF. The DNA of the CDR3 is TGTGCCACCAGCAGAGAGGCCGGGACAGGGGAATACGAGCAGTACTTC.